This T cell receptor (beta chain) was sequenced in a study of CD8+ T cells in alopecia areata (dated by TCRdb to about 2018). About the study as a whole: The treated patients, all with moderate-to-severe alopecia areata, were enrolled in an open-label pilot trial of oral tofacitinib given at 5 to 10 mg twice daily. Clonality in the scalp was compared among normal scalp (n=4), patchy alopecia areata scalp (n=8), and alopecia totalis/universalis scalp (n=8). RNA was obtained with the PAXgene miRNA kit for fixed scalp, the miRNeasy kit for PBMCs, and the RNeasy kit for mouse skin. Patients stayed on tofacitinib for 6 to 18 months and then had 6 months of follow-up off drug so that delayed response and recurrence could be assessed. The study used high-throughput TCRbeta sequencing to examine T cell clonal expansion in alopecia areata, in both the C3H/HeJ mouse model and human patients. TCRbeta CDR3 regions were amplified by immunoSEQ multiplex PCR using 35 Vbeta forward and 13 Jbeta reverse primers. On the human side, TCRbeta sequencing was run on scalp tissue and on sorted CD4+ and CD8+ peripheral blood T cells from healthy controls and from alopecia areata patients with either patchy or totalis/universalis disease. Disease severity in treated patients was measured with the SALT score, which quantifies the percentage of affected scalp surface area. Tofacitinib-treated patients had biopsies at baseline and at 4 and 24 weeks of treatment, with a later scalp biopsy in several patients.

Library preparation employed the immunoSEQ multiplex PCR assay. RNA was extracted from all samples and reverse transcribed into cDNA as template for TCR sequencing. First-strand cDNA was synthesized with SuperScript III using a 2:1 mix of oligo-dT and random hexamers. A synthetic immune receptor repertoire was used to assess amplification bias, and residual bias was removed computationally. The published analysis was carried out like this. Raw reads were preprocessed for error removal, and CDR3 was defined according to IMGT conventions as running from the conserved cysteine to phenylalanine. To get clonality, Shannon entropy was normalized by log2 of the number of productive unique TCRs and the result was subtracted from 1. CD4 or CD8 identity of scalp clones was inferred by cross-referencing scalp TCRbeta sequences with sorted blood CD4 and CD8 repertoires. TCRdb carries this immuneACCESS record with in-frame sequences only. Its versions omit some clonotypes, under half of them owing to an unresolved V gene in the studies checked, with the rest unexplained. That table furnishes V, J and clone size, whereas the DNA furnished D and trimming. A total of about 190,000 clones appear in this sample, 60% of them only once. About 0.65% of the sample rests with the top ten.

Study-wide findings and limitations: With tofacitinib, both scalp clonality and the number of expanded CD8+ clones among the top 100 scalp clones went down significantly. Compared with mice, TCR sequences shared between patients were less clear, possibly partly because of HLA diversity across the patient population. Lesional scalp, especially in alopecia totalis/universalis, showed higher clonality and more expanded CD8+ clones than normal scalp, suggesting antigenic drive. Because the treated cohort was small and had only one nonresponder, larger studies are needed to examine links between baseline CD8+ expansion and response. Unlike mouse skin, which is dominated by gammadelta T cells, normal human skin has resident alphabeta T cells that are also sequenced, and this complicates analysis of the scalp TCR repertoire. Many expanded lesional clones were found to persist in scalp and blood during tofacitinib treatment, and relapse after treatment cessation may be partly explained by this persistence.

This clone was picked up a small number of times. This clone's antigen is unknown. No per-base quality is available; no much larger clone lies one base away. In light of the paper, this sample's time point label describes: about four weeks on oral tofacitinib. The label giving this sample's treatment or condition can be read as: oral pan-JAK inhibitor, 5-10 mg twice daily. Lesional scalp punch biopsies and peripheral blood were collected from alopecia areata patients. PBMCs were separated by density centrifugation and stained for CD3, CD4 and CD8, after which CD4+ and CD8+ T cells were sorted on a FACSAria. The germline V gene provides CDR1 SGHAT and CDR2 FQNNGV. Counted from cysteine to phenylalanine, this CDR3 has 14 amino acids. The only DNA kept is the CDR3, 42 bases in frame from the first base. V has 5 bases trimmed and J has 5 bases trimmed; junction bases matching no gene number 8.

The TCR comes from a human donor with alopecia areata. The material sequenced was CD4+ T cells sorted from blood, taken at week 4, from a patient treated with tofacitinib. In this chain, TRBV11-2 is recombined with TRBJ1-1; 7 bases in between match TRBD1. The DNA sequence is as follows: TGTGCCAGCAGCCCAAGGACAGGCTGGACTGAAGCTTTCTTT. The encoded protein is CASSPRTGWTEAFF.